This entry describes one TCR beta chain. Its antigen has not been determined. Base qualities are missing; no much larger clone stands one base away. The sample is drawn from a study of CD8 T cells in Susac syndrome (dated by TCRdb to about 2019). In the study overall: Of the Susac syndrome patients who were sequenced, eight or nine were in clinical remission while about six had clinically active disease. At blood withdrawal, Susac syndrome patients were therapy-naive, treated with corticosteroids (with IVIg additionally given to some), or treated with IVIg alone. Repertoire sequencing was used to test whether CD8+ T cell activation and differentiation in Susac syndrome was antigen driven. What the authors observed across the whole study: The number of individuals in the TCR sequencing and HLA analysis was acknowledged as relatively small. The CD4+ T cell repertoire of patients with Susac syndrome showed no detectable clonal expansion.

The CDR3, from cysteine to phenylalanine, totals 14 residues. The read is trimmed to its CDR3 DNA, 42 bases read in frame from base 1. CDR1 and CDR2 were assigned from the germline V gene (reference sequence) as DFQATT and SNEGSKA. V gives up 6 bases and J gives up 0 bases, and the segment between their germline ends measures 15 bases. RNA was extracted using the RNeasy kit, and about 0.5 to 1 microgram was reverse transcribed with random hexamers. The immunoSEQ multiplex PCR assay, covering 54 Vbeta and 13 Jbeta segments, was used to amplify TCR beta CDR3 regions. PCR amplification bias was corrected by using a synthetic template baseline for primer optimization and computational correction. In the authors' own workflow: Reads were annotated to V, D and J genes according to IMGT and were analyzed with immunoSEQ Analyzer, with only productive sequences retained. Clonality was calculated as one minus the Shannon entropy normalized by log2 of the number of productive unique sequences. For each patient and control, public and private clones were evaluated within the 100 most prevalent clones. Clones were defined as Susac-specific when absent from the healthy and MS cohorts, from approximately 1,100 published viral clones and from other ImmuneACCESS disease sequences. TCRdb redid the processing of the public reads, applying fastp at Q25 and MiXCR, and retained in-frame beta chains. Each entry is one CDR3 protein sequence, shown with its most common DNA and genes. It is TCRdb's table, rather than the study itself, that gives the V and J calls and clone size. The sample table records around 170,000 distinct CDR3 sequences; under 97% of these occur just once. Roughly 0.093% of the sample is taken by the ten largest.

High-throughput TCR beta sequencing profiled peripheral blood CD8+ and CD4+ T cells from healthy donors, Susac syndrome patients and multiple sclerosis patients. Susac syndrome patients met recently defined diagnostic criteria for definite or probable disease. Bulk CD8+ and CD4+ T cells were purified by magnetic negative isolation, while CD8+ TEMRA cells were enriched using FACS. Blood was collected in EDTA tubes and processed within 24 hours, with PBMCs isolated through density gradient centrifugation. PBMCs destined for TCR sequencing were cryopreserved in liquid nitrogen and later thawed in a 37 °C water bath. The sorted or isolated CD4+, CD8+ and CD8+ TEMRA cells reached a purity of at least 90%.

The origin of this receptor is a human donor with Susac syndrome. The rearrangement combines TRBV20-1 with TRBJ2-7, with the D call perhaps TRBD1 or TRBD2, as 5 bases match in each case. The sample comprised CD4+ T cells from PBMCs. The CDR3 loop reads CSAAPGPVSYEQYF. In nucleotides, the sequence is TGCAGTGCAGCACCGGGACCCGTCTCCTACGAGCAGTACTTC.